Listed below are T cell receptor beta chains from one sample, sequenced in a study of cytomegalovirus exposure and HLA in healthy donors. Repertoires were generated with immunoSEQ multiplex PCR, while TCRdb's copy carries only in-frame clones and drops some. The sample has 150,000 to 200,000 clones, around 81% seen once. Material for sequencing was PBMCs. Receptor source: a woman aged 18-35 years in good health and CMV-seropositive. Each CDR3 is given with its conserved first and last residue. A D gene is named only where the DNA matches it firmly. For some rows the clone size is stated as once, few or many, or as a class when expanded; others skip it.

cdr3_nt	cdr3_aa	clone_size	d_call	v_call	j_call
TGCGCCAGCAACCTAGCGGGGGGGAAACAAGATACGCAGTATTTT	CASNLAGGKQDTQYF	-	TRBD2	TRBV5-1	TRBJ2-3
TGTGCCAGCAGCGGCACAGATTTCTACGAGCAGTACTTC	CASSGTDFYEQYF	-	-	TRBV2	TRBJ2-7
TGTGCCAGCAGCCTCCTCCCCGGGACTAGCGGGGCGAACACCGGGGAGCTGTTTTTT	CASSLLPGTSGANTGELFF	-	TRBD2	TRBV9	TRBJ2-2
TGTGCCATCAGTCTAGCGGGGAACACAGATACGCAGTATTTT	CAISLAGNTDTQYF	-	TRBD2	TRBV10-3	TRBJ2-3
TGCAGTGCTAAATTGAGGCGTGGCTACACCTTC	CSAKLRRGYTF	-	-	TRBV20-1	TRBJ1-2
TGTGCCAGCAGCCAAATGGGACAGGGGTGGAGTGAGCAGTTCTTC	CASSQMGQGWSEQFF	few	TRBD1	TRBV4-2	TRBJ2-1
TGTGCCAGCAGTTACAGGGGACAGTTTGGCACCATATATTTT	CASSYRGQFGTIYF	-	TRBD1	TRBV6-5	TRBJ1-3
TGTGCCAGCAGCGGGACTGTCGGACTCACGAACACCGGGGAGCTGTTTTTT	CASSGTVGLTNTGELFF	-	-	TRBV9	TRBJ2-2
TGTGCCAGCAGCAAAGCGCCGCTGGAAGGGGCAGAAGAGACCCAGTACTTC	CASSKAPLEGAEETQYF	-	-	TRBV21-1	TRBJ2-5
TGTGCCAGCAGTTCGACAGGGGTGACTGAAGCTTTCTTT	CASSSTGVTEAFF	-	TRBD1	TRBV6-1	TRBJ1-1
TGTGCCAGCAGTCACAGACAGGGACAAGGCTACACCTTC	CASSHRQGQGYTF	-	TRBD1	TRBV6-1	TRBJ1-2
TGTGCCAGCAGCCAAGATTGGTCCGGCACTGAAGCTTTCTTT	CASSQDWSGTEAFF	-	-	TRBV14	TRBJ1-1
TGTGCCAGCAGTTCTACCTTAGCGGGGGGGTACAATGAGCAGTTCTTC	CASSSTLAGGYNEQFF	-	TRBD2	TRBV7-9	TRBJ2-1
TGTGCCAGCAGTCTGGGACAGGGGGCGATTCATGCGGCTTTCTTT	CASSLGQGAIHAAFF	-	TRBD1	TRBV6-5	TRBJ1-1
TGCAGCGAAGAAACTAGCGGCACAGATACGCAGTATTTT	CSEETSGTDTQYF	-	TRBD2	TRBV29-1	TRBJ2-3
TGTGCCAGTAAATTTGAATGGACAGGGAGGGAAGCTTTCTTT	CASKFEWTGREAFF	once	TRBD1	TRBV19	TRBJ1-1
TGTGCCAGCAGTGACAGTTTACAAAGCGGGGGTGATCTCCATACGCAGTATTTT	CASSDSLQSGGDLHTQYF	-	TRBD2	TRBV6-4	TRBJ2-3
TGTGCCAGCAGTCCCCCGGGACAGGGGGCCGAGACCCAGTACTTC	CASSPPGQGAETQYF	-	TRBD1	TRBV6-1	TRBJ2-5
TGTGCCAGTAGTAGAGGGGAGGGCACAGATACGCAGTATTTT	CASSRGEGTDTQYF	once	-	TRBV19	TRBJ2-3
TGTGCCAGCAGCTTAACCGGACTGCACAATCAGCCCCAGCATTTT	CASSLTGLHNQPQHF	-	-	TRBV11-2	TRBJ1-5
TGTGCCATCACACCAGGGGGCAGCTCTGGGGCCAACGTCCTGACTTTC	CAITPGGSSGANVLTF	-	TRBD1	TRBV10-3	TRBJ2-6
TGTGCCAGCAGCTTCCGGGACAGAAGCACAGATACGCAGTATTTT	CASSFRDRSTDTQYF	once	TRBD1	TRBV9	TRBJ2-3
TGCGCCAGCAGTGACAGGGAAAATGAAAAACTGTTTTTT	CASSDRENEKLFF	-	-	TRBV10-2	TRBJ1-4
TGTGCCACCAGCAGAGCCATTCAACCCCAGGGGGCAGATACGCAGTATTTT	CATSRAIQPQGADTQYF	few	TRBD1	TRBV15	TRBJ2-3
TGTGCCAGCAGCCGCCAGACTAGCTCCCGCACAGATACGCAGTATTTT	CASSRQTSSRTDTQYF	once	TRBD2	TRBV7-2	TRBJ2-3
TGTGCCAGCAGCGCGGACAGGGGTCCATACACTGAAGCTTTCTTT	CASSADRGPYTEAFF	-	TRBD1	TRBV7-2	TRBJ1-1
TGCGCCAGCAGTCCGTCGACTAGCGGGGGGAAAACCTACAATGAGCAGTTCTTC	CASSPSTSGGKTYNEQFF	-	TRBD2	TRBV23-1	TRBJ2-1
TGTGCCAGCAGCCAAGGGGACAGGGGGCGAGTCGGGGAGCTGTTTTTT	CASSQGDRGRVGELFF	-	TRBD1	TRBV4-2	TRBJ2-2
TGCGCCAGCAGCCAAACGCCGACTTTCGGCCAAGAGACCCAGTACTTC	CASSQTPTFGQETQYF	-	-	TRBV4-1	TRBJ2-5
TGTGCCAGCAGCTTGAGTGGGACTCCCAGAAGATACGAGCAGTACTTC	CASSLSGTPRRYEQYF	-	-	TRBV5-6	TRBJ2-7
TGTGCCAGCAGCCCCGGTAAGGGGGCGCCAGGTAATTCACCCCTCCACTTT	CASSPGKGAPGNSPLHF	-	TRBD1	TRBV14	TRBJ1-6
TGCGCCAGCAGCTTGGAGGGACTAGTGAGCCAAGAGACCCAGTACTTC	CASSLEGLVSQETQYF	few	TRBD2	TRBV5-1	TRBJ2-5
TGTGCCAGCAGCCTACAGGGAGCTGGAAACACCATATATTTT	CASSLQGAGNTIYF	once	-	TRBV9	TRBJ1-3
TGTGCCAGCAGTGGGGCCCCGGATAGCTATGGCTACACCTTC	CASSGAPDSYGYTF	-	-	TRBV28	TRBJ1-2
TGTGCCAGCAGCCAAACGACAGGGATCGGTGGCTACACCTTC	CASSQTTGIGGYTF	-	TRBD1	TRBV14	TRBJ1-2
TGTGCCATCAGTGAGGGGAGGGGGGGACAGGGCTACGAGCAGTACTTC	CAISEGRGGQGYEQYF	few	TRBD1	TRBV10-3	TRBJ2-7
TGTGCCAGCAGTGAGCGAGGACAGCTAACGGGGGAGCAGTACTTC	CASSERGQLTGEQYF	-	-	TRBV6-1	TRBJ2-7
TGTGCCAGCAGGGAGGTCCCACCGGGCTATGGCTACACCTTC	CASREVPPGYGYTF	-	-	TRBV6-5	TRBJ1-2
TGCGCCAGCAGCCGAAATCGGGACAGCAACTACGAGCAGTACTTC	CASSRNRDSNYEQYF	-	TRBD1	TRBV4-1	TRBJ2-7
TGTGCCAGCGGTATTCAGGGTTATGGTAATTCACCCCTCCACTTT	CASGIQGYGNSPLHF	-	-	TRBV28	TRBJ1-6
TGCGCCAGCAGCGTAGATTACTATGGCTACACCTTC	CASSVDYYGYTF	-	-	TRBV5-1	TRBJ1-2
TGTGCCAGCAGCCAGGGTCTTGTGGGGGCTGAAAAACTGTTTTTT	CASSQGLVGAEKLFF	-	-	TRBV7-2	TRBJ1-4
TGTGCCAGCAGTTCCGGGACTAGCGGGGTCAATGAGCAGTTCTTC	CASSSGTSGVNEQFF	-	TRBD2	TRBV6-5	TRBJ2-1
TGTGCCAGCAGTCCGGCCGGACTAGTGGGCCGGGAGCTGTTTTTT	CASSPAGLVGRELFF	few	TRBD2	TRBV5-4	TRBJ2-2
TGTGCCAGCAGTTACTCCCCGGACAGCTCCTACGAGCAGTACTTC	CASSYSPDSSYEQYF	-	-	TRBV6-5	TRBJ2-7
TGTGCCAGCAGTTCCATAGCGGGGGGGCAGGCAGATACGCAGTATTTT	CASSSIAGGQADTQYF	-	TRBD2	TRBV27	TRBJ2-3
TGTGCCAGCAGCCATAGGGACTACACGGGTAAAGAGACCCAGTACTTC	CASSHRDYTGKETQYF	-	TRBD2	TRBV5-6	TRBJ2-5
TGTGCCAGCAGCGTGACAGGGGATCCGGAGACCCAGTACTTC	CASSVTGDPETQYF	-	TRBD1	TRBV7-7	TRBJ2-5